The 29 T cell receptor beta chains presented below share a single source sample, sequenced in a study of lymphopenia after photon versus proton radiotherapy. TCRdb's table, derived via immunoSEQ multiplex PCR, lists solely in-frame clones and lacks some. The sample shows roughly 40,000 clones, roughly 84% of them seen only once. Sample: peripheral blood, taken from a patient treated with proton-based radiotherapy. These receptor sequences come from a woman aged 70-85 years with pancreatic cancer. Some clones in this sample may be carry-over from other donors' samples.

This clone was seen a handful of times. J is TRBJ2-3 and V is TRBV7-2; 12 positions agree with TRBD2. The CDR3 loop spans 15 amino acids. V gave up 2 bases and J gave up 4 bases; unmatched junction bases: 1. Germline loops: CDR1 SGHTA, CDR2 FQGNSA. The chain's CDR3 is CASSLRLAGADTQYF. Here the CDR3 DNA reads TGTGCCAGCAGCTTAAGACTAGCGGGAGCAGATACGCAGTATTTT.

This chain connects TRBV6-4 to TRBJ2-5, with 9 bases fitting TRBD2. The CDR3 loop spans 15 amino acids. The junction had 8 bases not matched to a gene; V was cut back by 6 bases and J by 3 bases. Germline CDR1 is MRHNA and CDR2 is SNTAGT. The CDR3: CASRTLAGVEETQYF. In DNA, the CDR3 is TGTGCCAGCAGGACCTTAGCGGGAGTGGAAGAGACCCAGTACTTC.

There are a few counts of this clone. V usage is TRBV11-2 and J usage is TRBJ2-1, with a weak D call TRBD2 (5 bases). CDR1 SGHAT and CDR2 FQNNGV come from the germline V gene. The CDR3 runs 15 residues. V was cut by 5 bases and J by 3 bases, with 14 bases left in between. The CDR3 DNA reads TGTGCCAGCAGCGTAACGGACGGGAACTACAATGAGCAGTTCTTC. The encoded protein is CASSVTDGNYNEQFF.

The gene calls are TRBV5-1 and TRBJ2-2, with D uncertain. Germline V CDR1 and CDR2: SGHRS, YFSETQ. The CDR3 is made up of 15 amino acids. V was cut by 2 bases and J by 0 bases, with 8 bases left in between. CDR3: CASSFVGTNTGELFF. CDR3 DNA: TGCGCCAGCAGCTTTGTCGGAACGAACACCGGGGAGCTGTTTTTT.

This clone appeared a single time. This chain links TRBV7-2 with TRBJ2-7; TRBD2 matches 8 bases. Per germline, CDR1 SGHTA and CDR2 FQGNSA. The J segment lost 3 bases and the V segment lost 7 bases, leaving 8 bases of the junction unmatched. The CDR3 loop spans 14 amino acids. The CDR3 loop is CASTSPREVYEQYF. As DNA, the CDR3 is TGTGCCAGCACCTCCCCGCGGGAGGTCTACGAGCAGTACTTC.

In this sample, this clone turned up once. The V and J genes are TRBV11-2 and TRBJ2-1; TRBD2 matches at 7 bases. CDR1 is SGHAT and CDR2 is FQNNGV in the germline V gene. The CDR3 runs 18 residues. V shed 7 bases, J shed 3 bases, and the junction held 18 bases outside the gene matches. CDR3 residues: CASNQDRPRGSIYNEQFF. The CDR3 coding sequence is TGTGCCAGCAACCAAGACCGCCCTCGCGGGAGTATCTACAATGAGCAGTTCTTC. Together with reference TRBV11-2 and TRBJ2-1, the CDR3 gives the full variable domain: EAGVAQSPRYKIIEKRQSVAFWCNPISGHATLYWYQQILGQGPKLLIQFQNNGVVDDSQLPKDRFSAERLKGVDSTLKIQPAKLEDSAVYLCASNQDRPRGSIYNEQFFGPGTRLTVL.

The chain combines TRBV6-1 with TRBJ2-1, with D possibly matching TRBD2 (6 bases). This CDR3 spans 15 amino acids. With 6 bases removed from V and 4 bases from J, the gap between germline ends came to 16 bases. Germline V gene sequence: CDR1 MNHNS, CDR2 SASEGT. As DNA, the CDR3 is TGTGCCAGCAGGGGAGGAACAGACCTTTACAATGAGCAGTTCTTC. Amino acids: CASRGGTDLYNEQFF.

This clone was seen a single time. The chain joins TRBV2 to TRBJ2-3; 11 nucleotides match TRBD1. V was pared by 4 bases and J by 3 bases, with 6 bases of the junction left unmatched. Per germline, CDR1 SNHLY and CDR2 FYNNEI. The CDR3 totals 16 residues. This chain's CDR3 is CASSGTGGTGTDTQYF. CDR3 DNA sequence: TGTGCCAGCAGTGGGACAGGGGGCACCGGGACAGATACGCAGTATTTT.

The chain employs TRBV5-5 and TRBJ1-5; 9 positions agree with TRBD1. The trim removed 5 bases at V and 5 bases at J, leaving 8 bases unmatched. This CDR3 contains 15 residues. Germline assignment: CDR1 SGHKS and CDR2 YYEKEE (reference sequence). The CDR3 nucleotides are TGTGCCAGCAGATCGGGACAGGGCAGGGATCAGCCCCAGCATTTT. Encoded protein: CASRSGQGRDQPQHF.

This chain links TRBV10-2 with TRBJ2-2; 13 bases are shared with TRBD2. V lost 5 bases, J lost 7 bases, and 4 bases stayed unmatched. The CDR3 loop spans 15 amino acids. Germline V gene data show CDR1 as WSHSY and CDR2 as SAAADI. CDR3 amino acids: CASSLWTSGSGELFF. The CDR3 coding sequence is TGCGCCAGCAGTTTATGGACTAGCGGGAGCGGGGAGCTGTTTTTT.

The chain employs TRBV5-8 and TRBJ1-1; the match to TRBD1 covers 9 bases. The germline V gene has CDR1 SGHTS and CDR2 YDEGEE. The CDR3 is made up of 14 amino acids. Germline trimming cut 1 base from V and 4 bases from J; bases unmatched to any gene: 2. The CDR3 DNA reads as TGTGCCAGCAGCTTGACAGGGGGCGTCACTGAAGCTTTCTTT. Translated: CASSLTGGVTEAFF.

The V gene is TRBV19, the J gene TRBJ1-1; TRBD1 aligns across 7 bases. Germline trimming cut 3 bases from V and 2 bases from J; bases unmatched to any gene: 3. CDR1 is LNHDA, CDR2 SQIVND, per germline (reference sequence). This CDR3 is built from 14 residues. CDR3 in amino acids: CASSIGDSNTEAFF. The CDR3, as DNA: TGTGCCAGTAGTATTGGGGACAGTAACACTGAAGCTTTCTTT.

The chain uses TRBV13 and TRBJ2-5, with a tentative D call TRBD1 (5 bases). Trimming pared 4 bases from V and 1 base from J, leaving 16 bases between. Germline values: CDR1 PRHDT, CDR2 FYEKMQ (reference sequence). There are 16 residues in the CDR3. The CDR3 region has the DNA TGTGCCAGCAGCTCTAGGGGCTTGGGCGTCCAAGAGACCCAGTACTTC. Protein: CASSSRGLGVQETQYF.

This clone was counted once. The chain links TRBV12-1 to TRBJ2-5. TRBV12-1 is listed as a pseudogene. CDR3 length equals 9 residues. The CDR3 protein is CASSSTQYF. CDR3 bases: TGTGCCAGCAGCTCGACCCAGTACTTC.

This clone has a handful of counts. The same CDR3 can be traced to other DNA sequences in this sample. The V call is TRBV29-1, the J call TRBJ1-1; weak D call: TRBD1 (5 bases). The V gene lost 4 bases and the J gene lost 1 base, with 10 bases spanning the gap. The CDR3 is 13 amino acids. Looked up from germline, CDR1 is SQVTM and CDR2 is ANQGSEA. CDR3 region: CSVVVGQNTEAFF. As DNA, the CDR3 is TGCAGCGTTGTTGTCGGACAGAACACTGAAGCTTTCTTT.

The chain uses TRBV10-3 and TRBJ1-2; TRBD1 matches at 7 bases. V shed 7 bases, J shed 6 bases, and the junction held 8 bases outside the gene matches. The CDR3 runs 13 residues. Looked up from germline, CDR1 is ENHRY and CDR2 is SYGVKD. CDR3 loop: CAITRDRVNGYTF. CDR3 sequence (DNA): TGTGCCATCACCAGAGACAGGGTTAATGGCTACACCTTC.

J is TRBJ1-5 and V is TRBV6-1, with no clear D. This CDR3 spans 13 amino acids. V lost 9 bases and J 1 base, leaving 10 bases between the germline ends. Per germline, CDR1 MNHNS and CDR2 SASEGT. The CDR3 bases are TGTGCCAGTAAAGTGGACAGCAATCAGCCCCAGCATTTT. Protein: CASKVDSNQPQHF.

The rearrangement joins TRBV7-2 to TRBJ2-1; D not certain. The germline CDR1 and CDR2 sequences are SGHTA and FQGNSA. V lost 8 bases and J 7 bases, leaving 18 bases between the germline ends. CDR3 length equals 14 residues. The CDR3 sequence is CASVGQSVRNEQFF. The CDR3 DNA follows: TGTGCCAGCGTCGGGCAGAGCGTCCGGAATGAGCAGTTCTTC.

The CDR3 loop reads CASSVLTGSLAKNIQYF. The CDR3 DNA reads TGTGCCAGCAGTGTCTTAACGGGGTCCTTAGCCAAAAACATTCAGTACTTC. The J gene is TRBJ2-4, the V gene TRBV28; weak D call: TRBD2 (5 bases). Germline-derived CDR1 and CDR2 are MDHEN and SYDVKM. V dropped 5 bases and J dropped 0 bases, with 17 bases sitting between them. The CDR3 totals 17 residues.

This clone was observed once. The chain's CDR3 is CASSLGGDPGYEQYF. In DNA form, the CDR3 reads TGTGCCAGCAGCTTGGGCGGGGACCCCGGTTACGAGCAGTACTTC. This chain joins TRBV5-6 and TRBJ2-7, with a weak D call TRBD2 (6 bases). The CDR3 has 15 amino acids. The germline CDR1 and CDR2 sequences are SGHDT and YYEEEE. Trimming took off 0 bases at V and 4 bases at J, with 14 bases between the two ends. The variable domain in full, completed from reference TRBV5-6 and TRBJ2-7, reads DAGVTQSPTHLIKTRGQQVTLRCSPKSGHDTVSWYQQALGQGPQFIFQYYEEEERQRGNFPDRFSGHQFPNYSSELNVNALLLGDSALYLCASSLGGDPGYEQYFGPGTRLTVT.

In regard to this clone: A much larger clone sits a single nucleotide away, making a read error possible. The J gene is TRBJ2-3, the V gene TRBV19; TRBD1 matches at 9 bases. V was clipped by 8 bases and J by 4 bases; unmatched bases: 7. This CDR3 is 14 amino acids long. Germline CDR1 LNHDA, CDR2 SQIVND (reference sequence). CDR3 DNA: TGTGCCAGTGAGTCGGGACAGGGCGCAGATACGCAGTATTTT. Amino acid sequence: CASESGQGADTQYF.

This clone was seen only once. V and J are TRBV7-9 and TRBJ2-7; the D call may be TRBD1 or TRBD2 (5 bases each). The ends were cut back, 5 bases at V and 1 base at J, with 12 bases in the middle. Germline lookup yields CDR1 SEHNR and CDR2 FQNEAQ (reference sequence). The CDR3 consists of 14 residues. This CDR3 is CASSLGAGSYEQYF. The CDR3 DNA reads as TGTGCCAGCAGCCTAGGGGCGGGTTCCTACGAGCAGTACTTC.

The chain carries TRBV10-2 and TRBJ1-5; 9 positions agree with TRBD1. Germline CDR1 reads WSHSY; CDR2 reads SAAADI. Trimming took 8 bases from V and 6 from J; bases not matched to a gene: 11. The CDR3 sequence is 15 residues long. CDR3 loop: CASRSGQGSTQPQHF. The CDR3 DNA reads TGCGCCAGCCGGTCGGGACAGGGTTCGACTCAGCCCCAGCATTTT.

The CDR3 DNA sequence: TGTGCCAGCAGCTCCGCGGGGGGGAAAACTGAAGCTTTCTTT. Translated, it gives CASSSAGGKTEAFF. This rearrangement joins TRBV11-2 to TRBJ1-1, with D possibly matching TRBD1 (5 bases). Trimming cost V 4 bases and J 5 bases, with 14 bases left between them. The CDR3 contains 14 residues. Germline V gene lookup returns CDR1 SGHAT and CDR2 FQNNGV.

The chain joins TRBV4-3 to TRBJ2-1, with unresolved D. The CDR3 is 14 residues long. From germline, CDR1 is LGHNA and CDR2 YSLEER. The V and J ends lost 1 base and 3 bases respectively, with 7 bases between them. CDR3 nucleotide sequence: TGCGCCAGCAGCCAAGCGGCAGTCTACAATGAGCAGTTCTTC. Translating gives CASSQAAVYNEQFF.

CDR3 bases: TGCAGCGTGGATGGACAGACGAACACTGAAGCTTTCTTT. Encoded protein: CSVDGQTNTEAFF. This chain uses TRBV29-1 with TRBJ1-1, with a tentative D call TRBD1 (6 bases). CDR3 length: 13 residues. Germline V gene sequence: CDR1 SQVTM, CDR2 ANQGSEA. Trimming left V 6 bases short and J 1 base short, with 12 bases between. Together with reference TRBV29-1 and TRBJ1-1, the CDR3 gives the full variable domain: SAVISQKPSRDICQRGTSLTIQCQVDSQVTMMFWYRQQPGQSLTLIATANQGSEATYESGFVIDKFPISRPNLTFSTLTVSNMSPEDSSIYLCSVDGQTNTEAFFGQGTRLTVV.

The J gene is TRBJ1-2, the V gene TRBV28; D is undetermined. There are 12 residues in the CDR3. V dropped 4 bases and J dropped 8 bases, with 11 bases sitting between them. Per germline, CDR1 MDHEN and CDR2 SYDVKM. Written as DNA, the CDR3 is TGTGCCAGCAGTTCAGGCTTGCGGGGCTACACCTTC. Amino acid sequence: CASSSGLRGYTF.

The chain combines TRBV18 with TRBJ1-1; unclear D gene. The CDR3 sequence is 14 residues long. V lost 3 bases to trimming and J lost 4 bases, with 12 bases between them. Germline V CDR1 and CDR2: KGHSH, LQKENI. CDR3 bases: TGTGCCAGCTCACCCCAGGAGGGTGGCACTGAAGCTTTCTTT. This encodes CASSPQEGGTEAFF.

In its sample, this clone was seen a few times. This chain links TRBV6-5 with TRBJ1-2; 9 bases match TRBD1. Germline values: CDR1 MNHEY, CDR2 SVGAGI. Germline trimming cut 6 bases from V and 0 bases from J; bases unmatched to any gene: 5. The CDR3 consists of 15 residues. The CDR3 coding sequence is TGTGCCAGCAGACTCGGACAGGGGCCTAACTATGGCTACACCTTC. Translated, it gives CASRLGQGPNYGYTF.